This record looks at one TCR beta chain sequence and its context. Repertoires were generated with immunoSEQ multiplex PCR, while TCRdb's copy carries only in-frame clones and drops some. The table includes about 43,000 clones, 88% detected once. The source of the sample is a study of T cell changes during pregnancy in multiple sclerosis. Material: peripheral blood, obtained in the first trimester of pregnancy. The TCR comes from a female donor in good health, enrolled as a control in a pregnancy study.

CDR3 DNA: TGCGCCAGCAGGGGAAACAGGGGGCGGTGGGGTTCGAACACTGAAGCTTTCTTT. Protein product: CASRGNRGRWGSNTEAFF. The chain is built from TRBV5-1 and TRBJ1-1, with 9 bases identical to TRBD1. The CDR3 sequence is 18 residues long. The ends lost 5 bases at V and 1 base at J; junction bases unmatched: 15. Germline V lookup: CDR1 SGHRS, CDR2 YFSETQ.